These T cell receptor beta chains were read from a single sample in a study of tumor-infiltrating lymphocytes in oesophageal squamous cell carcinoma. TCRdb used MiXCR to reprocess the PCR reads, holding one entry per CDR3 protein. This table holds 15,000 to 20,000 distinct CDR3 sequences, about 46% found once. The specimen sequenced was esophageal tumor tissue. The origin of the receptors is a male donor with esophageal squamous cell carcinoma. The CDR3 runs from the conserved cysteine through the conserved F or W.

CDR3aa: CASSLGLGPYPETQYF
v_gene: TRBV7-4

CDR3aa: CASAGARTEKPGSEQYF
v_gene: TRBV7-9

CDR3aa: CASSPKGAANEQYF
v_gene: TRBV7-2

CDR3aa: CASSLTAGGREQYF
v_gene: TRBV7-8

CDR3aa: CASSYLGAGANVLTF
v_gene: TRBV5-5

CDR3aa: CASSQAGSGANVLTF
v_gene: TRBV4-2

CDR3aa: CSAASDTGGYEQYF
v_gene: TRBV20-1

CDR3aa: CASSLDRGGDMQYF
v_gene: TRBV7-2

CDR3aa: CASSRLTSGRYNEQFF
v_gene: TRBV6-1

CDR3aa: CASSISDNSYEQYF
v_gene: TRBV19

CDR3aa: CAISEGAANSPLHF
v_gene: TRBV10-3

CDR3aa: CASTQGRGQGGADTQYF
v_gene: TRBV7-2

CDR3aa: CASSDYTYEQYF
v_gene: TRBV7-2

CDR3aa: CASSSTSGGSSYEQYF
v_gene: TRBV7-6

CDR3aa: CASSLGTGGPYEQYF
v_gene: TRBV5-5

CDR3aa: CATRKTGEDTGELFF
v_gene: TRBV24-1

CDR3aa: CASSRQGANYNEQFF
v_gene: TRBV11-2

CDR3aa: CASSIVGAGQSEKLFF
v_gene: TRBV19

CDR3aa: CASGTRAPRDNEQFF
v_gene: TRBV7-6